Shown below are 30 T cell receptor beta chains from a single sample sequenced in a study of CD8 T cells in ankylosing spondylitis (dated by TCRdb to 2015 to 2018). Preparation of the library involved 5' RACE. Sequenced on an Illumina MiSeq. In TCRdb, the public reads were trimmed at Q25 with fastp and aligned with MiXCR, with productive beta chains retained. For every CDR3 protein sequence, its rows merge into one entry that carries the most common genes and DNA. Present in this sample are approximately 25,000 distinct CDR3 sequences, less than 20% of which were seen just once. Under 30% of the sample is taken by the ten largest. The sample taken for sequencing was blood. The receptors were sampled from a male donor with ankylosing spondylitis or in good health (not recorded which).

This clonotype has a count of ten or more. The chain links TRBV5-1 to TRBJ2-1; the D call may be TRBD1 or TRBD2 (5 bases each). Germline CDR1 reads SGHRS; CDR2 reads YFSETQ. The length of the CDR3 is 16 residues. Trimming cost V 4 bases and J 8 bases, with 22 bases left between them. Here the CDR3 reads CASSPSRDVVGDEQFF. The CDR3 DNA reads TGCGCCAGCAGCCCCTCTCGGGACGTGGTAGGCGATGAGCAGTTCTTC.

The chain recombines TRBV7-9 with TRBJ2-7; TRBD2 aligns across 7 bases. This CDR3 contains 14 residues. The germline V gene has CDR1 SEHNR and CDR2 FQNEAQ (reference sequence). V was clipped by 5 bases and J by 2 bases; unmatched bases: 6. The CDR3 DNA sequence: TGTGCCAGCAGCCCCCTTGGGGGGGCCTACGAGCAGTACTTC. Amino acid sequence: CASSPLGGAYEQYF.

This clonotype was seen a few times. CDR3 protein: CASSWREKQYPGDQPQHF. CDR3 in DNA: TGTGCCAGCTCCTGGCGGGAGAAACAATACCCAGGGGATCAGCCCCAGCATTTT. This chain uses TRBV6-2 or TRBV6-3 with TRBJ1-5; weak D call: TRBD1 (6 bases). Deletions cut 8 bases from V and 5 bases from J, with 28 bases between. This CDR3 spans 18 amino acids. Germline V lookup: CDR1 MNHEY, CDR2 SVGEGT.

This clonotype was detected a few times. The J gene is TRBJ2-1, the V gene TRBV24-1; 7 bases agree with TRBD1. V lost 7 bases, J lost 9 bases, and 8 bases stayed unmatched. Germline V gene lookup returns CDR1 KGHDR and CDR2 SFDVKD. The CDR3 is made up of 13 amino acids. The CDR3 sequence is CATRRDSWGEQFF. In nucleotides, the CDR3 is TGTGCCACCAGGAGGGACAGCTGGGGTGAGCAGTTCTTC.

The chain couples TRBV7-3 to TRBJ2-3; 10 nucleotides align to TRBD2. CDR1 and CDR2 from the germline V gene are SGHTA and FQGTGA. V lost 5 bases and J lost 4; bases outside the gene matches: 6. The CDR3 sequence is 15 residues long. The CDR3 region has the DNA TGTGCCAGCAGCACTTCTAGCGGGAGCCCAGATACGCAGTATTTT. Its translation: CASSTSSGSPDTQYF.

This clonotype was counted a single time. A much more abundant neighbour one base away suggests this may be a read error. This rearrangement joins TRBV7-2 to TRBJ2-1; 7 bases are a match to TRBD2. CDR1 is SGHTA and CDR2 is FQGNSA in the germline V gene. J was trimmed by 10 bases and V by 5 bases; bases with no gene match: 5. CDR3 size: 12 residues. CDR3: CASSPGGKEQFF. Here the CDR3 DNA reads TGTGCCAGCAGCCCCGGGGGGAAGGAGCAGTTCTTC.

This clonotype was detected ten times or more. The gene calls are TRBV7-8 and TRBJ2-2; TRBD2 agrees at 7 bases. Germline V CDR1 and CDR2: SGHVS, FQNEAQ. The J segment lost 4 bases and the V segment lost 5 bases, leaving 4 bases of the junction unmatched. CDR3 length: 14 residues. This CDR3 reads CASSRTSVTGELFF. The CDR3 DNA reads TGTGCCAGCAGCCGGACTAGTGTCACCGGGGAGCTGTTTTTT.

This clonotype was recorded at least ten times. The rearrangement joins TRBV28 to TRBJ1-2; the D gene is possibly TRBD1 (6 bases). CDR3 length: 15 residues. V lost 6 bases, J lost 2 bases, and 16 bases lay in between. Germline CDR1 and CDR2: MDHEN and SYDVKM. CDR3 loop: CASSPLGGGNYGYTF. The DNA of the CDR3 is TGTGCCAGCAGCCCCCTGGGGGGGGGCAACTATGGCTACACCTTC.

The rearrangement links TRBV19 to TRBJ2-5, with TRBD1 as a possible D gene (6 bases). CDR3 length: 13 residues. Germline CDR1 reads LNHDA; CDR2 reads SQIVND (reference sequence). The V end was cut by 4 bases, the J end by 1 base, with 7 bases between. The CDR3 nucleotides are TGTGCCAGTAGTACAGGGGCCCAAGAGACCCAGTACTTC. Translated, it gives CASSTGAQETQYF.

This clonotype was counted ten times or more. This chain joins TRBV29-1 and TRBJ1-4, with a tentative D call TRBD1 (6 bases). The V gene's germline CDR1 is SQVTM and CDR2 ANQGSEA. The CDR3 length is 13 residues. V was trimmed by 5 bases and J by 1 base, leaving 8 bases between them. CDR3 protein: CSVSDRTNEKLFF. CDR3 sequence (DNA): TGCAGCGTTTCGGACAGAACTAATGAAAAACTGTTTTTT.

This clonotype was seen more than once but under ten times. This sequence joins TRBV19 and TRBJ2-1, with TRBD2 matching over 14 bases. V dropped 3 bases and J dropped 9; count of bases not matched to a gene: 10. Germline V CDR1 and CDR2: LNHDA, SQIVND (reference sequence). The length of the CDR3 is 17 residues. In DNA, the CDR3 is TGTGCCAGTAGTATTCGGGGATCGGGACTAGCGGGAGTTGAGCAGTTCTTC. Translating it yields CASSIRGSGLAGVEQFF.

About this clonotype: The junction departs from the called germline gene at one end, perhaps through a read error. This chain connects TRBV5-1 to TRBJ2-1; possibly TRBD2 for D (5 bases). This CDR3 comprises 15 residues. The germline V gene has CDR1 SGHRS and CDR2 YFSETQ. The CDR3 protein is CASSLVMDSNNEQFF. CDR3 DNA: TGCGCCAGCAGCTTGGTTATGGACTCCAACAATGAGCAGTTCTTC.

This clonotype was seen at least ten times. This chain uses TRBV28 with TRBJ2-4, with 7 nucleotides matching TRBD1. Germline trimming cut 5 bases from V and 7 bases from J; bases unmatched to any gene: 5. This CDR3 spans 13 amino acids. Germline V gene sequence: CDR1 MDHEN, CDR2 SYDVKM. This CDR3 is CASSRQGSNIQYF. The DNA for the CDR3 is TGTGCCAGCAGTCGACAGGGTTCGAACATTCAGTACTTC. The variable domain in full, completed from reference TRBV28 and TRBJ2-4, reads DVKVTQSSRYLVKRTGEKVFLECVQDMDHENMFWYRQDPGLGLRLIYFSYDVKMKEKGDIPEGYSVSREKKERFSLILESASTNQTSMYLCASSRQGSNIQYFGAGTRLSVL.

This clonotype was detected only a few times. The V gene is TRBV7-3, the J gene TRBJ2-2; weak D call: TRBD2 (6 bases). In germline, CDR1 is SGHTA, CDR2 FQGTGA. The CDR3 covers 14 residues. The V gene lost 0 bases and the J gene lost 4 bases, with 6 bases spanning the gap. CDR3 sequence: CASSLTSGTGELFF. For the CDR3, the DNA is TGTGCCAGCAGCTTAACTAGCGGCACCGGGGAGCTGTTTTTT.

This clonotype was seen only a few times. The rearrangement links TRBV12-3 or TRBV12-4 to TRBJ2-2, with 8 bases fitting TRBD1. The CDR3 runs to 15 residues. Trimming removed 5 bases from V and 5 bases from J; junction bases left unmatched: 7. The CDR3 sequence is CASSTWTGRTGELFF. The CDR3 nucleotides are TGTGCCAGCAGTACCTGGACAGGGAGGACCGGGGAGCTGTTTTTT.

This clonotype is medium-sized (0.01 to 0.1%) within its sample. The chain employs TRBV20-1 and TRBJ2-1; D assignment may be TRBD1 or TRBD2 (5 bases each). The CDR3 is made up of 12 amino acids. V was shortened by 5 bases and J by 1 base, with 6 bases between the two germline ends. CDR1 and CDR2 from the germline V gene are DFQATT and SNEGSKA (reference sequence). CDR3 in amino acids: CSAEGSYNEQFF. The CDR3 nucleotides are TGCAGTGCTGAGGGGTCCTACAATGAGCAGTTCTTC.

The chain combines TRBV7-2 with TRBJ2-3; D unclear. V gave up 2 bases and J gave up 3 bases, with 0 bases separating them. Germline assignment: CDR1 SGHTA and CDR2 FQGNSA. The CDR3 spans 11 residues. The CDR3 bases are TGTGCCAGCAGCTTAACAGATACGCAGTATTTT. Its translation: CASSLTDTQYF.

V is TRBV5-4 and J is TRBJ2-3; possible D gene TRBD2, 5 bases. V shed 4 bases and J shed 3 bases, with 6 bases lying between them. Germline V lookup: CDR1 SGHNT, CDR2 YYREEE (reference sequence). The CDR3 is 12 residues long. The CDR3 loop reads CASSRRTDTQYF. CDR3 DNA sequence: TGTGCCAGCAGCCGGAGGACAGATACGCAGTATTTT.

The chain links TRBV30 to TRBJ2-2; D might be TRBD2 (5 bases). V lost 8 bases, J lost 4 bases, and 20 bases lay in between. Germline values: CDR1 GTSNPN, CDR2 SVGIG (reference sequence). The CDR3 loop spans 15 amino acids. CDR3 residues: CASSVRGLGTGELFF. The CDR3 DNA reads as TGTGCCAGCAGTGTTCGGGGTCTGGGCACCGGGGAGCTGTTTTTT. The full variable domain, its missing parts supplied by reference TRBV30 and TRBJ2-2, is SQTIHQWPATLVQPVGSPLSLECTVEGTSNPNLYWYRQAAGRGLQLLFYSVGIGQISSEVPQNLSASRPQDRQFILSSKKLLLSDSGFYLCASSVRGLGTGELFFGEGSRLTVL.

The V and J genes are TRBV28 and TRBJ2-1; 7 positions match TRBD2. Per germline, CDR1 MDHEN and CDR2 SYDVKM. CDR3 size: 14 residues. J gave up 4 bases and V 6 bases, and 6 bases lay outside the gene matches. CDR3 sequence (DNA): TGTGCCAGCAGGGGAGGGACGGGTTACAATGAGCAGTTCTTC. Residues: CASRGGTGYNEQFF.

This clonotype has at least ten counts. CDR3 coding DNA: TGCGCCAGCAGCCAAGAAACGGGACAGGGGACAGATACGCAGTATTTT. Encoded protein: CASSQETGQGTDTQYF. The rearrangement links TRBV4-3 to TRBJ2-3, with TRBD1 identical over 10 bases. V lost 0 bases and J lost 3; bases outside the gene matches: 3. This CDR3 has 16 residues. Germline loops: CDR1 LGHNA, CDR2 YSLEER.

This clonotype was seen more than once but under ten times. The chain combines TRBV29-1 with TRBJ2-3; the D gene is possibly TRBD2 (5 bases). The germline V and J ends were trimmed by 4 bases and 0 bases, with 8 bases remaining between them. Germline lookup yields CDR1 SQVTM and CDR2 ANQGSEA. The CDR3 sequence is 13 residues long. Here the CDR3 reads CSVGGPSTDTQYF. The CDR3 DNA follows: TGCAGCGTTGGAGGGCCTAGCACAGATACGCAGTATTTT.

This chain connects TRBV7-6 to TRBJ2-2, with 9 bases aligning to TRBD2. Per germline, CDR1 SGHVS and CDR2 FNYEAQ. This CDR3 region has 15 residues. V dropped 5 bases and J dropped 4; count of bases not matched to a gene: 5. DNA for the CDR3: TGTGCCAGCAGCACTGGACTAGCGCTCACCGGGGAGCTGTTTTTT. It specifies CASSTGLALTGELFF.

This clonotype was recorded many times. The chain links TRBV19 to TRBJ1-4; D remains unclear. Germline V gives CDR1 LNHDA, CDR2 SQIVND (reference sequence). V was cut by 6 bases and J by 4 bases, with 9 bases left in between. The CDR3 consists of 13 residues. Written as DNA, the CDR3 is TGTGCCAGTAGACGGGAAAATAATGAAAAACTGTTTTTT. Translating gives CASRRENNEKLFF.

This clonotype has a handful of counts. The V call is TRBV7-9, the J call TRBJ1-1, with D unclear. CDR3 length: 14 residues. The V end lost 1 base, the J end lost 1 base, and 7 bases lay between the germline ends. The germline V gene has CDR1 SEHNR and CDR2 FQNEAQ (reference sequence). CDR3 loop: CASSLVEGNTEAFF. The CDR3 nucleotides read TGTGCCAGCAGCTTAGTAGAGGGGAACACTGAAGCTTTCTTT.

This clonotype was counted between two and nine times. This chain uses TRBV20-1 with TRBJ2-7; D possibly uses TRBD1 or TRBD2 (5 bases each). In germline, CDR1 is DFQATT, CDR2 SNEGSKA (reference sequence). V gave up 4 bases and J gave up 4 bases, with 14 bases separating them. The CDR3 length is 13 residues. The CDR3 region has the DNA TGCAGTGCTAATTCCGGGACGGTATACGAGCAGTACGTC. Protein product: CSANSGTVYEQYV.

This clonotype has ten or more counts. The genes are TRBV12-3 or TRBV12-4 and TRBJ1-6, with D perhaps TRBD1 (6 bases). The ends were cut back, 4 bases at V and 15 bases at J, with 10 bases in the middle. This CDR3 region has 11 residues. In DNA, the CDR3 is TGTGCCAGCAGTTCGACAGGAGTCCTCCACTTT. It translates to CASSSTGVLHF.

The chain links TRBV4-3 to TRBJ2-4, with D uncertain. Trimming removed 0 bases at V and 0 bases at J, with 12 bases between. The length of the CDR3 is 17 residues. The germline CDR1 and CDR2 sequences are LGHNA and YSLEER. The CDR3 sequence: CASSQDSTSLAKNIQYF. CDR3 in DNA: TGCGCCAGCAGCCAAGATTCGACGTCTCTAGCCAAAAACATTCAGTACTTC.

This clonotype was recorded many times. The chain combines TRBV20-1 with TRBJ2-1; 10 positions agree with TRBD2. The germline gives CDR1 DFQATT, CDR2 SNEGSKA (reference sequence). CDR3 size: 16 residues. J lost 5 bases, V lost 2 bases, and 9 bases had no gene match. CDR3 coding DNA: TGCAGTGCTAGACTAATAGCGGGGGGCAGGCACAATGAGCAGTTCTTC. It specifies CSARLIAGGRHNEQFF.

The rearrangement uses TRBV20-1 and TRBJ1-1, with D possibly matching TRBD1 (5 bases). Trimming removed 3 bases at V and 3 bases at J, with 11 bases between. The CDR3 length is 13 residues. In germline, CDR1 is DFQATT, CDR2 SNEGSKA (reference sequence). This CDR3 reads CSASAGMDTEAFF. DNA for the CDR3: TGCAGTGCTAGCGCAGGGATGGACACTGAAGCTTTCTTT.